One and the same sample provided the 3 T cell receptor beta chains below, sequenced in a study of blood T cell repertoires in COVID-19. Data came from immunoSEQ multiplex PCR; TCRdb stores just in-frame clones and leaves some out. The table lists approximately 45,000 clones, approximately 85% of them singletons. The sequenced sample was peripheral blood. These receptors came from a human donor in a cohort sampled during active COVID-19.

The chain is built from TRBV6-5 and TRBJ2-1, with TRBD1 matching 8 bases. Losses at the gene ends were 4 bases for V and 3 bases for J; bases not matched to a gene: 5. Looked up from germline, CDR1 is MNHEY and CDR2 is SVGAGI. This CDR3 has 15 amino acids. The CDR3 DNA follows: TGTGCCAGCAGTTCCGACAGGGGCGGCTACAATGAGCAGTTCTTC. As protein: CASSSDRGGYNEQFF.

The chain employs TRBV28 and TRBJ2-7; the D gene is possibly TRBD1 (6 bases). V was clipped by 6 bases and J by 3 bases, with 12 bases between them. The germline V gene encodes CDR1 MDHEN and CDR2 SYDVKM. This CDR3 is built from 13 residues. In DNA form, the CDR3 reads TGTGCCAGCAGCTCCGGACAGAGCTACGAGCAGTACTTC. As protein: CASSSGQSYEQYF.

The V gene is TRBV19, the J gene TRBJ1-5; 8 bases fit TRBD1. Losses at the gene ends were 1 base for V and 6 bases for J; bases not matched to a gene: 8. CDR3 length equals 16 residues. Germline CDR1 and CDR2: LNHDA and SQIVND (reference sequence). The CDR3: CASSIGAAGGGQPQHF. The CDR3 DNA reads TGTGCCAGTAGTATAGGGGCGGCAGGGGGCGGTCAGCCCCAGCATTTT.